The rows below give T cell receptor beta chains drawn from one sample of a study of T cells in Graves' hyperthyroidism and ophthalmopathy. TCRdb used MiXCR to reprocess the multiplex PCR reads, holding one entry per CDR3 protein. This table holds some 370,000 distinct CDR3 sequences, around 15% found once. The sequenced sample consisted of blood. The origin of the receptors is a man aged 50-60 years with Graves' ophthalmopathy. The CDR3 runs from the conserved cysteine through the conserved F or W. Each record gives: V gene, J gene, clone size, D gene, CDR3 DNA, CDR3 protein. D genes are given only for firm matches. Rows may omit the clone size; those that give it use once, few, many or a size class.

>TRBV18|TRBJ2-5|many|-
TGTGCCAGCTCACCCTTCGGGGGCCAAGAGACCCAGTACTTC
CASSPFGGQETQYF
>TRBV3-1|TRBJ1-1|many|-
TGTGCCAGCAGCGCCAATGGGGGGCCCACTGAAGCTTTCTTT
CASSANGGPTEAFF
>TRBV5-5|TRBJ2-7|many|TRBD1
TGTGCCAGCAGCTTCACAGGGGCTTACGAGCAGTACTTC
CASSFTGAYEQYF
>TRBV9|TRBJ2-6|-|-
TGTGCCAGCAGCGTAGCTTGGGGGGGGGGCTCGTTTGCTGGGGCCAACGTCCTGACTTTC
CASSVAWGGGSFAGANVLTF
>TRBV20-1|TRBJ2-5|many|TRBD2
TGCAGTGCTACTAGCGGGAGGGTCTCAGAGACCCAGTACTTC
CSATSGRVSETQYF
>TRBV12-3/TRBV12-4|TRBJ2-1|many|-
TGTGCCAGCAGTTTAGGGGAGGGGGTCGGTGAGCAGTTCTTC
CASSLGEGVGEQFF
>TRBV6-2/TRBV6-3|TRBJ2-3|many|-
TGTGCCAGCAGTTACCCACTAGGCAGCACAGATACGCAGTATTTT
CASSYPLGSTDTQYF
>TRBV7-9|TRBJ2-3|-|-
TGTGCCAGCAGCTTATCGCAACGAGATACGCAGTATTTT
CASSLSQRDTQYF
>TRBV30|TRBJ2-1|many|-
TGTGCCTGGAGTGTACGCGGCGGAAACAATGAGCAGTTCTTC
CAWSVRGGNNEQFF
>TRBV12-3/TRBV12-4|TRBJ1-2|many|TRBD1
TGTGCCAGCAGTTACGGGGCAGGGGGAGGCTACACCTTC
CASSYGAGGGYTF
>TRBV3-1|TRBJ2-7|many|-
TGTGCCAGCAGCCCGTCTAGCGCCTACGAGCAGTACTTC
CASSPSSAYEQYF
>TRBV2|TRBJ1-1|many|TRBD1
TGTGCCAGCAGTGAATCGCGGGTCCCGGGACAGTTGGGGGACACTGAAGCTTTCTTT
CASSESRVPGQLGDTEAFF
>TRBV20-1|TRBJ2-2|many|TRBD1
TGCAGTGCTTCAGGGGGCTCGGGGGAGCTGTTTTTT
CSASGGSGELFF
>TRBV5-6|TRBJ2-2|many|TRBD1
TGTGCCAGCAGCTTGTTGGGGGACAGGGACACCGGGGAGCTGTTTTTT
CASSLLGDRDTGELFF
>TRBV11-2|TRBJ2-1|many|-
TGTGCCAGCAGCTTCCTTAAGGCGGACTGGGATGAGCAGTTCTTC
CASSFLKADWDEQFF
>TRBV27|TRBJ2-3|many|TRBD2
TGTGCCAGCAGCGCCCGAGCGGGAACTAGCACAGATACGCAGTATTTT
CASSARAGTSTDTQYF
>TRBV5-1|TRBJ2-7|few|TRBD2
TGCGCCAGCAGCCATATAGCGGGAGGAAATAGCTACGAGCAGTACTTC
CASSHIAGGNSYEQYF
>TRBV3-1|TRBJ2-1|many|-
TGTGCCAGCAGCCAAGGGGGACAATCCTACAATGAGCAGTTCTTC
CASSQGGQSYNEQFF
>TRBV28|TRBJ2-5|many|-
TGTGCCAGCAGCCCCAGTATAGATGAGACCCAGTACTTC
CASSPSIDETQYF
>TRBV5-1|TRBJ2-2|-|-
TGCGCCAGCAGCTTACTTGCGAACACCGGGGAGCTGTTTTTT
CASSLLANTGELFF
>TRBV3-1|TRBJ2-7|many|-
TGTGCCAGCAGCCAAGAACTTCGAGCATCCTACGAGCAGTACTTC
CASSQELRASYEQYF
>TRBV5-1|TRBJ1-6|few|TRBD1
TGCGCCAGCAGCTCGGGACAGAGTAATTCACCCCTCCACTTT
CASSSGQSNSPLHF
>TRBV6-1|TRBJ2-1|few|-
TGTGCCAGTGGGGGGCTCAACAATGAGCAGTTCTTC
CASGGLNNEQFF
>TRBV5-1|TRBJ2-1|many|-
TGCGCCAGCAGCTTGGCGGGGGTCTCGATCTCCTACAATGAGCAGTTCTTC
CASSLAGVSISYNEQFF
>TRBV5-1|TRBJ2-5|-|TRBD1
TGCGCCAGCAGCTCACACGGACAGGCCCAAGAGACCCAGTACTTC
CASSSHGQAQETQYF
>TRBV10-2|TRBJ2-1|-|-
TGCGCCAGCAGTGAGTCGTGGAACGTCAATGAGCAGTTCTTC
CASSESWNVNEQFF
>TRBV9|TRBJ2-5|few|-
TGTGCCAGCAGCAGCACTGGGGTCCAGTACTTC
CASSSTGVQYF
>TRBV6-2/TRBV6-3|TRBJ2-1|-|TRBD2
TGTGCCAGCAGTTCCATCATAGGGAGGGCCGTTCTTGAGCAGTTCTTC
CASSSIIGRAVLEQFF
>TRBV29-1|TRBJ2-4|few|-
TGCAGCGTGGGAGCATCTAGTTACATTCAGTACTTC
CSVGASSYIQYF
>TRBV7-8|TRBJ1-5|many|TRBD1
TGTGCCAGCAGCCCAGACAGGGGCGGGGGAAGCAATCAGCCCCAGCATTTT
CASSPDRGGGSNQPQHF
>TRBV7-2|TRBJ1-2|-|-
TGTGCCAGCAGCTTGGACAGCCAGAACCACTATGGCTACACCTTC
CASSLDSQNHYGYTF
>TRBV12-3/TRBV12-4|TRBJ2-1|-|-
TGTGCCAGCACCCCCACCTTCGGCAATGAGCAGTTCTTC
CASTPTFGNEQFF
>TRBV3-1|TRBJ2-5|many|-
TGTGCCAGCAGCCAAGTCCTCAGCGCCCGGGAGACCCAGTACTTC
CASSQVLSARETQYF
>TRBV14|TRBJ2-7|many|-
TGTGCCAGCAGCCATTTGTCTAACCCCAGCTCCTACGAGCAGTACTTC
CASSHLSNPSSYEQYF
>TRBV6-1|TRBJ2-7|many|-
TGTGCCAGCAGTGTCGGTGGGCGTTACGAGCAGTACTTC
CASSVGGRYEQYF
>TRBV7-9|TRBJ1-6|-|-
TGTGCCAGCAGCTTAGATGGGGGCGTCGGTAATTCACCCCTCCACTTT
CASSLDGGVGNSPLHF
>TRBV30|TRBJ2-3|many|TRBD2
TGTGCCTTTTTAGCGGGAAACACAGATACGCAGTATTTT
CAFLAGNTDTQYF
>TRBV19|TRBJ1-6|few|-
TGTGCCAGTAGTCTAGCAAGGCAGGGTTCAGGTTCACCCCTCCACTTT
CASSLARQGSGSPLHF
>TRBV6-5|TRBJ1-5|many|-
TGTGCCAGCAGTTACTCGAATCGGGGAAATCAGCCCCAGCATTTT
CASSYSNRGNQPQHF
>TRBV24-1|TRBJ2-2|many|TRBD2
TGTGCCACCAGTGATCGAATACTAGCGGAGAACACCGGGGAGCTGTTTTTT
CATSDRILAENTGELFF
>TRBV5-6|TRBJ2-5|-|-
TGTGCCAGCAGCAACACAGGGGGAGGGGAGACCCAGTACTTC
CASSNTGGGETQYF